Here is one T cell receptor beta chain with its context. The antigen it binds to is not known. Base qualities are not at hand, and no much larger clone is one base apart. The data are from a study of T cells after yellow fever vaccination (dated by TCRdb to the late 2010s). The study in broad terms: The SMART-Seq v4 Ultra Low Input RNA kit was used to prepare libraries from fractions with low cell numbers. Bulk TCR alpha and beta repertoires were sequenced longitudinally to track T-cell clones before and after primary and booster YFV17D yellow fever vaccination. The cohort comprised two healthy male donors, one aged 18 to 29 and one aged 30 to 40 years. Blood samples were taken at several timepoints before and after primary and secondary immunization, and bulk PBMC replicates and cell subsets were isolated.

The investigation overall reported the following: Only two donors were included in the study, so the extent to which the findings can be generalized is limited. After the booster, most of the clones that had expanded following primary vaccination were detected again (approximately 95% of CD4 and 80% to 90% of CD8), which suggests that memory was broadly maintained. FACS-sorted repertoires could contain abundant contaminating clonotypes from the bulk population, so computational filtering was required. The secondary T-cell response was found to be weaker but faster than the primary response, with a peak reached on day 5 rather than on day 15. A small share of clonotypes occurred in both CD4 and CD8 compartments, likely arising from convergent recombination.

CDR1 and CDR2, looked up from the germline V gene, are SGDLS and YYNGEE. V is reduced by 0 bases and J by 2 bases, leaving a spacing of 14 bases between them. The CDR3 runs 16 amino acids, cysteine and phenylalanine included. The retained sequence is limited to the CDR3, 48 bases, with the frame set at the first base. This specimen's treatment or condition label, per the study, means: live attenuated yellow fever vaccine strain. PBMCs were isolated from peripheral blood using a standard Ficoll-Paque protocol. Dynabeads CD4 and CD8 positive selection kits were used to isolate CD4 and CD8 T-cell fractions. RNA was extracted with TriZol from bulk PBMCs, CD4 and CD8 fractions, and dextramer-positive and dextramer-negative fractions. Data came from an Illumina NovaSeq 6000. Synthesis of TCR cDNA relied on 5'RACE template switching, a step that introduced a universal primer site along with unique molecular identifiers. Priming for cDNA synthesis came from both the TCR alpha and TCR beta constant segments. Two PCR steps were used to amplify libraries, with sample barcodes and sequencing adapters being added in the second step. Sequencing of libraries was done on Illumina HiSeq 2500 (2x100 bp) or NovaSeq (2x150 bp). The authors' analysis ran thus. Demultiplexing of reads and collapsing into UMI consensus sequences were performed with MIGEC, and V(D)J alignment was carried out with MiXCR. Clonotypes responding to the vaccine were identified with edgeR on replicate PBMC samples, with the criteria of FDR below 0.01 and a log2 fold change above 5 up to day 15. CD4 or CD8 identity was assigned to each bulk clonotype according to whether the clonotype was present at higher abundance in the sequenced CD4 repertoire or the sequenced CD8 repertoire. Using fastp trimming at Q25 and MiXCR clonotype assembly, TCRdb reanalyzed the public sequencing data and kept in-frame beta chains. Here each entry gathers all rows of one CDR3 protein and keeps the most common genes and DNA. Clone size and V and J calls follow TCRdb, not the original study. The sample yields 120,000 or so distinct CDR3 sequences; 8% to 10% were counted once. The top ten clones comprise roughly 43% of the sample.

Material: CD8+ T cells sorted from PBMCs, obtained on the day of the yellow fever booster vaccination. Rearrangement joined TRBV9 to TRBJ1-2, with the D gene call left open. This TCR was sampled from a man aged 18-30 years who received the YFV17D yellow fever vaccine. The DNA sequence is as follows: TGTGCCAGCAGCGTAGATCCGGGGATGGCCAACTATGGCTACACCTTC. This is translated as CASSVDPGMANYGYTF.